The rows below give T cell receptor beta chains drawn from one sample of a study of ipilimumab plus nivolumab after autologous stem cell transplantation. The method was immunoSEQ multiplex PCR; TCRdb's version includes in-frame clones alone and lacks a portion of them. The table lists 84,000 or so clones, 83% of them singletons. Sequences were derived from PBMCs, sampled in a trial of ipilimumab plus nivolumab as post-transplant consolidation. The receptors originated from a male donor with diffuse large B-cell lymphoma. The CDR3 runs from the conserved cysteine through the conserved F or W. The D gene is left open where the match is weak. Only part of the rows carry a size: once, few, many, or a class if the clone is expanded.

v_gene	j_gene	abundance	d_gene	CDR3aa	CDR3nt
TRBV7-2	TRBJ1-5	NA	NA	CASRQGYNQPQHF	TGTGCCAGCAGGCAGGGCTACAATCAGCCCCAGCATTTT
TRBV11-3	TRBJ2-7	NA	NA	CASSSYREPYEQYF	TGTGCCAGCAGCTCCTACAGGGAGCCCTACGAGCAGTACTTC
TRBV4-1	TRBJ1-2	few	NA	CASSQRAGGPGYTF	TGCGCCAGCAGCCAAAGAGCTGGGGGACCGGGCTACACCTTC
TRBV18	TRBJ2-7	once	NA	CASSPGTDSYEQYF	TGTGCCAGCTCACCGGGGACGGACTCCTACGAGCAGTACTTC
TRBV2	TRBJ1-2	few	NA	CASRLPGTPGYGYTF	TGTGCCAGCAGGCTCCCCGGGACCCCAGGCTATGGCTACACCTTC
TRBV20-1	TRBJ2-7	NA	NA	CSVPGAYEQYF	TGCAGTGTTCCCGGCGCGTACGAGCAGTACTTC
TRBV7-2	TRBJ2-1	NA	TRBD2	CASSLAGGPINEQFF	TGTGCCAGCAGCCTGGCGGGGGGGCCGATCAATGAGCAGTTCTTC
TRBV6-1	TRBJ1-5	NA	TRBD1	CASQGQTNQPQHF	TGTGCCAGTCAGGGACAGACGAATCAGCCCCAGCATTTT
TRBV7-2	TRBJ2-1	NA	TRBD2	CASSFLLSTRGRSYNEQFF	TGTGCCAGCAGCTTTCTCCTTAGTACGCGGGGGAGGTCCTACAATGAGCAGTTCTTC
TRBV2	TRBJ2-2	NA	TRBD2	CASSGSGGPTGELFF	TGTGCCAGCAGTGGTAGCGGGGGACCCACCGGGGAGCTGTTTTTT
TRBV5-1	TRBJ2-3	once	NA	CASSSEFAQYF	TGCGCCAGCAGCTCAGAGTTTGCGCAGTATTTT
TRBV28	TRBJ1-2	once	NA	CASTPGSNYGYTF	TGTGCCAGCACCCCGGGGTCTAACTATGGCTACACCTTC
TRBV4-1	TRBJ1-6	NA	NA	CASTSGSSYNSPLHF	TGCGCCAGCACCTCAGGGAGCTCCTATAATTCACCCCTCCACTTT
TRBV19	TRBJ2-2	NA	TRBD2	CASSILAGGPTGELFF	TGTGCCAGTAGTATACTAGCGGGGGGGCCCACCGGGGAGCTGTTTTTT
TRBV9	TRBJ2-1	NA	NA	CASSGRADSYNEQFF	TGTGCCAGCAGCGGCCGTGCCGACTCCTACAATGAGCAGTTCTTC
TRBV18	TRBJ2-3	NA	NA	CASSPRRKSTDTQYF	TGTGCCAGCTCACCGCGGCGGAAGAGCACAGATACGCAGTATTTT
TRBV10-3	TRBJ1-2	NA	TRBD1	CAISEFTGDNYGYTF	TGTGCCATCAGTGAGTTTACAGGGGATAACTATGGCTACACCTTC
TRBV11-2	TRBJ1-3	NA	NA	CASSRVGESGNTIYF	TGTGCCAGCAGCCGGGTGGGTGAATCTGGAAACACCATATATTTT